The source of this T cell receptor beta chain is a study of blood T cell repertoires in COVID-19. Study as a whole: Sources were T cells, B-cell-depleted T cells, or PBMCs; the material itself was cDNA or gDNA.

Germline V gene lookup returns CDR1 SGHTS and CDR2 YDEGEE. The CDR3 length is 12 residues. V shed 4 bases, J shed 3 bases, and the junction held 1 base outside the gene matches. Original methodology: Amplification with reference gene primers provided the estimates of nucleated cell counts. The repertoire was sequenced with immunoSEQ multiplex PCR; TCRdb's copy has only in-frame clones and lacks some. The V and J calls and the clone size are those of that table, but D and trimming were determined from the DNA. In the table there are about 360,000 clones, roughly 90% of which are singletons. Everyone who took part was about 18 to 90 years old, and they came from about 25 US areas. Membership in each cohort depended on participant-reported clinical history.

Sequencing was carried out using PBMCs or T cells enriched from blood (not recorded which). The sequence derives from a woman between 35 and 50 years old with acute COVID-19. The V call is TRBV5-8, the J call TRBJ2-7; 7 nucleotides align to TRBD1. For the CDR3, the DNA is TGTGCCAGCAGCGGGGACAGCTACGAGCAGTACTTC. Its translation: CASSGDSYEQYF.